This entry lists 25 T cell receptor beta chains sequenced from one sample in a study of identical twins. MiXCR was run by TCRdb on the 5' RACE reads, yielding one entry per CDR3 protein. The sample records roughly 250,000 distinct CDR3 sequences, over 12% being singletons. Input material: memory (CD45RO+) T cells sorted from blood. The receptors derive from a young woman in good health.

The gene calls are TRBV20-1 and TRBJ2-1, with 11 bases lining up with TRBD2. V lost 6 bases and J lost 0; bases outside the gene matches: 13. Germline lookup yields CDR1 DFQATT and CDR2 SNEGSKA (reference sequence). CDR3 length: 18 residues. CDR3 bases: TGCAGTGCCCTTACTAGCGGGGGCCCAAGGACCTCCTACAATGAGCAGTTCTTC. It codes for CSALTSGGPRTSYNEQFF.

The chain uses TRBV18 and TRBJ1-1; no definite D call. The V end lost 3 bases, the J end lost 1 base, and 12 bases lay between the germline ends. Per germline, CDR1 KGHSH and CDR2 LQKENI. The CDR3 spans 15 residues. CDR3 loop: CASSPWKGGNTEAFF. CDR3 nucleotides: TGTGCCAGCTCACCTTGGAAGGGTGGGAACACTGAAGCTTTCTTT.

This clonotype has more than one count but fewer than ten. The V gene is TRBV5-1, the J gene TRBJ2-7; 7 bases line up with TRBD1. The length of the CDR3 is 13 residues. Germline-derived CDR1 and CDR2 are SGHRS and YFSETQ. With V trimmed by 7 bases and J by 7 bases, 11 bases remained unmatched. The CDR3 loop reads CASARQGFEEQYF. The CDR3 coding sequence is TGCGCCAGCGCGAGACAGGGTTTTGAGGAGCAGTACTTC.

This clonotype was detected many times. The J gene is TRBJ2-7, the V gene TRBV20-1; the match to TRBD2 covers 8 bases. V dropped 5 bases and J dropped 4; count of bases not matched to a gene: 7. The germline gives CDR1 DFQATT, CDR2 SNEGSKA (reference sequence). CDR3 length: 13 residues. DNA for the CDR3: TGCAGTGCTGGGCGGGGGGACCTGTACGAGCAGTACTTC. It translates to CSAGRGDLYEQYF.

This clonotype was counted at least ten times. The chain links TRBV5-1 to TRBJ2-3; weak D call: TRBD2 (6 bases). Per germline, CDR1 SGHRS and CDR2 YFSETQ. Trimming cost V 0 bases and J 6 bases, with 17 bases left between them. This CDR3 comprises 16 residues. CDR3 loop: CASSLGDSTWRDTQYF. DNA for the CDR3: TGCGCCAGCAGCTTGGGGGACTCGACTTGGAGGGATACGCAGTATTTT. Full variable domain (rest looked up from reference TRBV5-1 and TRBJ2-3): KAGVTQTPRYLIKTRGQQVTLSCSPISGHRSVSWYQQTPGQGLQFLFEYFSETQRNKGNFPGRFSGRQFSNSRSEMNVSTLELGDSALYLCASSLGDSTWRDTQYFGPGTRLTVL.

The table lists this clonotype with a few counts. This rearrangement joins TRBV29-1 to TRBJ2-3; TRBD1 matches at 7 bases. This CDR3 has 14 residues. CDR1 SQVTM and CDR2 ANQGSEA come from the germline V gene. J lost 1 base, V lost 3 bases, and 4 bases had no gene match. The CDR3 reads CSVEDTGGTDTQYF. DNA of the CDR3: TGCAGCGTTGAGGATACAGGGGGCACAGATACGCAGTATTTT.

This chain joins TRBV3-1 and TRBJ1-5, with a possible D match to TRBD1 (6 bases). The germline V gene has CDR1 LGHDT and CDR2 YNNKEL (reference sequence). Trimming removed 8 bases from V and 5 bases from J, with 19 bases in between. The length of the CDR3 is 15 residues. The CDR3, as DNA: TGTGCCAGCTGCCTAAGTGGGGGGGCCGATCAGCCCCAGCATTTT. Its translation: CASCLSGGADQPQHF.

In its sample, this clonotype was seen a few times. The gene calls are TRBV29-1 and TRBJ1-2; possibly TRBD1 for D (6 bases). Trimming took 6 bases from V and 4 from J, leaving 12 bases between them. CDR1 SQVTM and CDR2 ANQGSEA come from the germline V gene. The CDR3 covers 12 residues. The CDR3 DNA reads TGCAGCGTCGTGACAGGTAGCTATGGCTACACCTTC. The encoded protein is CSVVTGSYGYTF.

This clonotype was detected only a few times. This rearrangement joins TRBV2 to TRBJ2-5; 11 bases map to TRBD1. After removal of 6 bases from V and 4 bases from J, the junction contained 4 bases not matched to a gene. Germline CDR1 SNHLY, CDR2 FYNNEI. This CDR3 has 14 amino acids. CDR3 sequence reads: CASSRDRGIETQYF. The CDR3 coding sequence is TGTGCCAGCAGCCGGGACAGGGGGATAGAGACCCAGTACTTC.

In this sample, this clonotype turned up a few times. The rearrangement joins TRBV7-9 to TRBJ1-1; D ambiguous. This CDR3 spans 13 amino acids. Germline CDR1 is SEHNR and CDR2 is FQNEAQ (reference sequence). V lost 5 bases to trimming and J lost 5 bases, with 12 bases between them. Here the CDR3 reads CASSTQVGTEAFF. CDR3 in DNA: TGTGCCAGCAGCACCCAGGTGGGGACTGAAGCTTTCTTT.

This chain uses TRBV19 with TRBJ2-7; weak D call: TRBD1 (5 bases). The germline CDR1 and CDR2 sequences are LNHDA and SQIVND (reference sequence). The CDR3 extends over 14 amino acids. Trimming took 0 bases from V and 6 from J, leaving 12 bases between them. The DNA for the CDR3 is TGTGCCAGTAGTATAGATAGGGGAACTGGCGAGCAGTACTTC. It is translated as CASSIDRGTGEQYF.

This clonotype came up many times. The rearrangement joins TRBV3-1 to TRBJ2-6; D remains unclear. Per the germline V gene, CDR1 is LGHDT and CDR2 is YNNKEL (reference sequence). The CDR3 spans 15 residues. The V end lost 4 bases, the J end lost 0 bases, and 7 bases lay between the germline ends. CDR3 sequence: CASSLYSSGANVLTF. CDR3 nucleotides: TGTGCCAGCAGCCTCTACAGCTCTGGGGCCAACGTCCTGACTTTC.

The chain carries TRBV5-1 and TRBJ2-7; 7 bases are a match to TRBD2. The CDR3 is 15 residues long. Germline lookup yields CDR1 SGHRS and CDR2 YFSETQ. V lost 4 bases and J lost 5; bases outside the gene matches: 12. DNA of the CDR3: TGCGCCAGCAGCAGAACCACGGGGGGTCCCCACGAGCAGTACTTC. It translates to CASSRTTGGPHEQYF.

This clonotype was seen ten or more times. The chain employs TRBV2 and TRBJ1-2; the match to TRBD1 covers 9 bases. The V and J ends lost 6 bases and 4 bases, in that order; junction bases with no gene match: 3. Germline loops: CDR1 SNHLY, CDR2 FYNNEI. The CDR3 spans 13 residues. CDR3 region: CASSVTGGYGYTF. The CDR3 DNA reads as TGTGCCAGCAGCGTGACAGGGGGCTATGGCTACACCTTC.

The rearrangement joins TRBV12-3 or TRBV12-4 to TRBJ1-2; perhaps TRBD1 as D (5 bases). This CDR3 has 13 residues. V dropped 7 bases and J dropped 6 bases, with 15 bases sitting between them. The CDR3 nucleotides read TGTGCCAGCACCCGGGGCCCGAGGGATGGCTACACCTTC. It translates to CASTRGPRDGYTF.

The chain combines TRBV3-1 with TRBJ1-1; tentatively, D is TRBD1 (5 bases). V dropped 6 bases and J dropped 8 bases, with 19 bases sitting between them. Looked up from germline, CDR1 is LGHDT and CDR2 is YNNKEL (reference sequence). The CDR3 runs 14 residues. The DNA for the CDR3 is TGTGCCAGCAGAGCAGGGTTAGGTGTCGGGGAAGCTTTCTTT. Amino acids: CASRAGLGVGEAFF.

This chain joins TRBV7-2 and TRBJ2-3, with D perhaps matching TRBD2 (7 bases). Germline CDR1 reads SGHTA; CDR2 reads FQGNSA. CDR3 length: 14 amino acids. Trimming shortened V by 6 bases and J by 7 bases, and 17 bases separated the two germline ends. CDR3 in amino acids: CASSTRGGAHTQYF. CDR3 DNA sequence: TGTGCCAGCAGTACTCGAGGGGGGGCCCATACGCAGTATTTT.

This clonotype showed up just a few times. This chain joins TRBV20-1 and TRBJ2-2; D remains unclear. The length of the CDR3 is 15 residues. CDR1 is DFQATT and CDR2 is SNEGSKA in the germline V gene (reference sequence). Between the trimmed V and J ends, which lost 5 bases and 1 base, there was a span of 14 bases. The CDR3 spells CSARRASENTGELFF. CDR3 DNA sequence: TGCAGTGCTCGGCGAGCTTCTGAGAACACCGGGGAGCTGTTTTTT.

The CDR3 protein is CASSWTGGRSEQFF. The DNA of the CDR3 is TGTGCCAGCAGTTGGACCGGGGGGCGGTCTGAGCAGTTCTTC. The V and J genes are TRBV7-2 and TRBJ2-1; D may be TRBD2 (7 bases). This CDR3 comprises 14 residues. The V gene lost 6 bases and the J gene lost 9 bases, with 18 bases spanning the gap. The germline gives CDR1 SGHTA, CDR2 FQGNSA.

This clonotype was counted at least ten times. This chain uses TRBV2 with TRBJ2-5; TRBD2 agrees at 11 bases. Germline V gene lookup returns CDR1 SNHLY and CDR2 FYNNEI. The CDR3 is 15 amino acids. After removal of 10 bases from V and 5 bases from J, the junction contained 12 bases not matched to a gene. CDR3 DNA sequence: TGTGCCATCTCCCCACTAGCGGGAGTTGGGGAGACCCAGTACTTC. Amino acid sequence: CAISPLAGVGETQYF.

This clonotype appeared many times. The chain links TRBV12-3 or TRBV12-4 to TRBJ1-1, with TRBD1 identical over 9 bases. V gave up 3 bases and J gave up 5 bases; unmatched junction bases: 10. The CDR3 consists of 16 residues. As DNA, the CDR3 is TGTGCCAGCAGTTTTTCGACCAGACAGGGGGGAACTGAAGCTTTCTTT. This sequence encodes CASSFSTRQGGTEAFF.

The CDR3: CASSFFPSTQPQHF. The CDR3 nucleotides are TGTGCCAGCAGTTTTTTCCCATCCACTCAGCCCCAGCATTTT. This chain connects TRBV12-3 or TRBV12-4 to TRBJ1-5; D remains ambiguous. V was pared by 3 bases and J by 6 bases, with 12 bases between. The CDR3 contains 14 residues.

The chain is built from TRBV2 and TRBJ1-2; possibly TRBD1 for D (6 bases). The CDR3 has 12 amino acids. CDR1 is SNHLY and CDR2 is FYNNEI in the germline V gene. V was shortened by 6 bases and J by 6 bases, with 11 bases between the two germline ends. The CDR3 sequence: CASRRQADGYTF. The CDR3 DNA follows: TGTGCCAGCAGGAGACAGGCTGATGGCTACACCTTC.

The rearrangement uses TRBV14 and TRBJ1-2, with 9 bases identical to TRBD1. Germline values: CDR1 SGHDN, CDR2 FVKESK. Trimming cost V 4 bases and J 4 bases; bases outside gene matches: 4. The CDR3 runs 14 residues. The CDR3 reads CASSRGQGGYGYTF. In DNA, the CDR3 is TGTGCCAGCAGCCGGGGACAGGGTGGCTATGGCTACACCTTC.

This clonotype was detected only a few times. The gene calls are TRBV4-3 and TRBJ2-7, with D unresolved. There are 15 residues in the CDR3. CDR1 is LGHNA and CDR2 is YSLEER in the germline V gene. Trimming left V 1 base short and J 3 bases short, with 13 bases between. CDR3 nucleotides: TGCGCCAGCAGCCAAGCAGTTCAGGCCTACTACGAGCAGTACTTC. Its translation is CASSQAVQAYYEQYF.